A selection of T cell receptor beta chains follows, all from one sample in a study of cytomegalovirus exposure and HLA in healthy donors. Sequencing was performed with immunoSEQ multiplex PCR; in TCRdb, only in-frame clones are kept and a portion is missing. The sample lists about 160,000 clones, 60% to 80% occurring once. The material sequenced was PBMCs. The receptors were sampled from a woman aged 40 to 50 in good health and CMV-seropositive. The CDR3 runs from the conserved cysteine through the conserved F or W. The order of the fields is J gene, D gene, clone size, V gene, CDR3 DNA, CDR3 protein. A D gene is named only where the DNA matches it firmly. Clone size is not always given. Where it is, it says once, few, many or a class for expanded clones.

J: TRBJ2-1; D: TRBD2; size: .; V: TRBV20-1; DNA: TGCAGTGCTAGAGATCGGGGGGATTCCTTCTTC; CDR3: CSARDRGDSFF
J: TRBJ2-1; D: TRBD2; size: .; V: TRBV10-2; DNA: TGCGCCAGCAGAGCCTTAGCGGGGGCCTACAATGAGCAGTTCTTC; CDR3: CASRALAGAYNEQFF
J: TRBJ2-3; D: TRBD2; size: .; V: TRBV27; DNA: TGTGCCAGCAGTCTAGCGGGGCGGGGAGATACGCAGTATTTT; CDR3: CASSLAGRGDTQYF
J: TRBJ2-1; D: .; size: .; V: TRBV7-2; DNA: TGTGCCAGCAGCTTTGGGGGGTGGTATAGGGAGCAGTTCTTC; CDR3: CASSFGGWYREQFF
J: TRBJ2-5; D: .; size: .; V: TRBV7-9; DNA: TGTGCCAGCAGCTCCCCGGCCGGGACTCAGACCGAGACCCAGTACTTC; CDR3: CASSSPAGTQTETQYF
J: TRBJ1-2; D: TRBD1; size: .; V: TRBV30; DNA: TGTGCCTGGAGTGGGGCAGGGGGCTATGGCTACACCTTC; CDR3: CAWSGAGGYGYTF
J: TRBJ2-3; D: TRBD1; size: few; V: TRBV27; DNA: TGTGCCAGCAGTTCGTACGGGACAGGGATAGATACGCAGTATTTT; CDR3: CASSSYGTGIDTQYF
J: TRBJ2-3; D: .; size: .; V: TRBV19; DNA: TGTGCCAGTAGCCGACGGGGAGTAGGAGATACGCAGTATTTT; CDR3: CASSRRGVGDTQYF
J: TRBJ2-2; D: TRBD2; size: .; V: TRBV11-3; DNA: TGTGCCAGCAGTCACCGCGGGACTAGCGGTAACACCGGGGAGCTGTTTTTT; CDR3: CASSHRGTSGNTGELFF
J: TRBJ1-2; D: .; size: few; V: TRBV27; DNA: TGTGCCAGCGGAGCGGCTTCGGTCTATGGCTACACCTTC; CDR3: CASGAASVYGYTF
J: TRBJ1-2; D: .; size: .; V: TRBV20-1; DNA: TGCAGTGCTACAGGGAAGGATGGCTACACCTTC; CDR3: CSATGKDGYTF
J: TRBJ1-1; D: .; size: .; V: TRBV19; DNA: TGTGCCAGTATCACGACCAGGGGTTTGGACACTGAAGCTTTCTTT; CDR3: CASITTRGLDTEAFF
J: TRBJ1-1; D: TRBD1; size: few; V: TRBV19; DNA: TGTGCCAGTAGTACACAGGGGACTGAAGCTTTCTTT; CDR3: CASSTQGTEAFF
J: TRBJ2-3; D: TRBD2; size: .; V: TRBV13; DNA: TGTGCCAGCAGCTTAGGCCTGGCGGGGGGGGGCACAGATACGCAGTATTTT; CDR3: CASSLGLAGGGTDTQYF
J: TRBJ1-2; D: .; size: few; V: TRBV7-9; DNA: TGTGCCAGCAGCTTAGAAGGGACACCTTATGGCTACACCTTC; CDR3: CASSLEGTPYGYTF
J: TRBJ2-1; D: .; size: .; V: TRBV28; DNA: TGTGCCAGCAGTTTTGGGGGCTCGGATGAGCAGTTCTTC; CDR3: CASSFGGSDEQFF
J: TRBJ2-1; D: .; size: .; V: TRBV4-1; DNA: TGCGCCAGCAGCACTACCTGGACTAACGAAAAAGAGCAGTTCTTC; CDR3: CASSTTWTNEKEQFF
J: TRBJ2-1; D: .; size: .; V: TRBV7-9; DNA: TGTTCCAGCAGCTTAATCACGGACAATGAGCAGTTCTTC; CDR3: CSSSLITDNEQFF
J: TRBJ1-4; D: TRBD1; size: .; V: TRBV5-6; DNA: TGTGCCAGCAGCCAACGGACAGGGACGGTTCTAGGGAATGAAAAACTGTTTTTT; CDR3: CASSQRTGTVLGNEKLFF
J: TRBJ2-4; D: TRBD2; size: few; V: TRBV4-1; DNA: TGCGCCAGCAGCCAGCAGGGACTAGCGGGGGGGCGAGGGGTCAAAAACATTCAGTACTTC; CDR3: CASSQQGLAGGRGVKNIQYF
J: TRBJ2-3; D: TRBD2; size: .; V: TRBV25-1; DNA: TGTGCCAGCACAACTAGCGGGGGTGGAGATACGCAGTATTTT; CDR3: CASTTSGGGDTQYF
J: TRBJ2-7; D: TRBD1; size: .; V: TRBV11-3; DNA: TGTGCCAGCAGCTTCGCCGCGACAGGGGCTAGTTACGAGCAGTACTTC; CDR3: CASSFAATGASYEQYF
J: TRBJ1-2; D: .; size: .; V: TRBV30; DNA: TGTGCCTGGAGTGTGGGCATACAATTGGGCCTCTATGGCTACACCTTC; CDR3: CAWSVGIQLGLYGYTF
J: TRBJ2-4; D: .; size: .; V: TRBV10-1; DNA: TGCGCCAGCAGTGTAGACTCCACGGTTACTTTAGCCAAAAACATTCAGTACTTC; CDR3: CASSVDSTVTLAKNIQYF
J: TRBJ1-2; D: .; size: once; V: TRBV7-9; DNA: TGTGCCAGCAGCTTTTCTGGGGCTCGGGGCTACACCTTC; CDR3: CASSFSGARGYTF
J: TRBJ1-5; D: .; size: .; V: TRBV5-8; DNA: TGTGCCAGCAGCTCCGTTCAGGGGATGGAGCATTTT; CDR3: CASSSVQGMEHF
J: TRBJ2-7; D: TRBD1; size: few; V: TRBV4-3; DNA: TGCGCCAGCAGCCAGGTGGGACAGCCAACTACCTACGAGCAGTACTTC; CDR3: CASSQVGQPTTYEQYF
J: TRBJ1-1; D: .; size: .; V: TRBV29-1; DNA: TGCAGCGTTGAGATGGGGCTGGGCACTGAAGCTTTCTTT; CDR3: CSVEMGLGTEAFF
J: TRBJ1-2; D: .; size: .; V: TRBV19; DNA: TGTGCCAGTACCGTATCGGTAATTAGGGGAAACTATGGCTACACCTTC; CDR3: CASTVSVIRGNYGYTF
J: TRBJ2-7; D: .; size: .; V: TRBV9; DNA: TGTGCCAGCAGCATAACAGGGTTGGACGGCGAGCAGTACTTC; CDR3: CASSITGLDGEQYF
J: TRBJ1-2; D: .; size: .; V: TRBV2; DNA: TGTGCCAGCAGTGGCCGGGACACCTATGGCTACACCTTC; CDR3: CASSGRDTYGYTF
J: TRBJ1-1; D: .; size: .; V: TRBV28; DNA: TGTGCCAGCACAGATCGTCCGAACACTGAAGCTTTCTTT; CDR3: CASTDRPNTEAFF
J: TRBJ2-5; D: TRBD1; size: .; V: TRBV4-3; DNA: TGCGCCAGCAGCCGGGGGCCCAGGCAGGGGGCGCTGGGGCAAGAGACCCAGTACTTC; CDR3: CASSRGPRQGALGQETQYF
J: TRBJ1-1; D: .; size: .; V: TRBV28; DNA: TGTGCCAGCAGTTTTGGCATCACGAACACTGAAGCTTTCTTT; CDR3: CASSFGITNTEAFF
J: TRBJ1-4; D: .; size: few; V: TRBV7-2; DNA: TGTGCCAGCAGCTCCGGGACACCCTATAATGAAAAACTGTTTTTT; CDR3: CASSSGTPYNEKLFF
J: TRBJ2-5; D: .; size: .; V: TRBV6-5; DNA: TGTGCCAGCGGGAAGGGGGTGGAGACCCAGTACTTC; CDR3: CASGKGVETQYF
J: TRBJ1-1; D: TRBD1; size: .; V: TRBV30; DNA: TGTGCCTGGAGTAAGACAGGGGTAAACACTGAAGCTTTCTTT; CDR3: CAWSKTGVNTEAFF
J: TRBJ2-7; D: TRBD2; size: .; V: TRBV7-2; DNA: TGTGCCAGCAGCCGGGGGGGGTCGGAGTACGAGCAGTACTTC; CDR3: CASSRGGSEYEQYF
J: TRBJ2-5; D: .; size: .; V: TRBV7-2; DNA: TGTGCCAGCAGCCAGGGACTCGTCTTAAAAGAGACCCAGTACTTC; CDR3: CASSQGLVLKETQYF
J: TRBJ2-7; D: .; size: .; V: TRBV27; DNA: TGTGCCAGCAGTCGAGGGCAGGTGGACGAGCAGTACTTC; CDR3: CASSRGQVDEQYF
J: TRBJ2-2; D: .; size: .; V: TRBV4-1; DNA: TGCGCCAGCAGCCACCCTAGCTCCCCCGGGGAGCTGTTTTTT; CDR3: CASSHPSSPGELFF
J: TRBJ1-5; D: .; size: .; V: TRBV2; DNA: TGTGCCAGCAGTGAAGGAGGGTTTTATCAGCCCCAGCATTTT; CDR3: CASSEGGFYQPQHF
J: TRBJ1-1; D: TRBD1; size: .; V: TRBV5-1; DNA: TGCGCCAGCAGTCCGGGACAGGGCCTGAACACTGAAGCTTTCTTT; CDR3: CASSPGQGLNTEAFF
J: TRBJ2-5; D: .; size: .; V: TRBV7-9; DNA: TGTGCCAGCAGCGGGGGCTGGGGGACCCAGTACTTC; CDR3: CASSGGWGTQYF
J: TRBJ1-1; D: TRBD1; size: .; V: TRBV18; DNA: TGTGCCAGCCAATCAAAAACAGGGGCCGACACTGAAGCTTTCTTT; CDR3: CASQSKTGADTEAFF
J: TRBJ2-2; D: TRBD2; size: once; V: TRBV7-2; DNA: TGTGCCAGCGGCTTTACGGGAGGGGTCAGGTTAGGGGAGCTGTTTTTT; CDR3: CASGFTGGVRLGELFF
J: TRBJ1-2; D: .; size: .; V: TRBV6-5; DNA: TGTGCCAGCAGTTACTCGCCTGCAGTCGAGGGTGGCTACACCTTC; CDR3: CASSYSPAVEGGYTF
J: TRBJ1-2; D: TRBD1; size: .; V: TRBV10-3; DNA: TGTGCCATCAGTGGGACAGGGATTTATGGCTACACCTTC; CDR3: CAISGTGIYGYTF
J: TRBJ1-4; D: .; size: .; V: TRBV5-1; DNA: TGCGCCAGCAGCTTTCAGGGTGCAACTAATGAAAAACTGTTTTTT; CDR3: CASSFQGATNEKLFF
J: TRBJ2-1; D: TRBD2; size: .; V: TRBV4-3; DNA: TGCGCCAGCAGCCAAGAAACTAGCGGGAGCGAGTACAATGAGCAGTTCTTC; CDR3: CASSQETSGSEYNEQFF
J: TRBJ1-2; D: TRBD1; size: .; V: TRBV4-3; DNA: TGCGCCAGCAGCCAAGACCTCACAGGGGACTATGGCTACACCTTC; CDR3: CASSQDLTGDYGYTF
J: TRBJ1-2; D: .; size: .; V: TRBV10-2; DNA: TGCGCCAGCAGCCCCAGGGGAGCTAACTATGGCTACACCTTC; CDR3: CASSPRGANYGYTF
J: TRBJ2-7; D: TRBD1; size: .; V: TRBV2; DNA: TGTGCCAGCAGGGCGGGACAGGGGGCCTACGAGCAGTACTTC; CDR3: CASRAGQGAYEQYF